The present entry profiles one T cell receptor beta chain with its context. Its antigen target is currently unknown. No base qualities exist here, and no much larger clone lies one base off it. The cohort was made up of 666 healthy bone marrow donors. Cohort members were all nominally healthy when sampled, although unrecorded immune exposures were likely present. Of the 666 cohort members, roughly 300 had positive CMV serostatus and 350 to 450 had negative CMV serostatus, and CMV serostatus was not recorded for the donor. Each donor provided a peripheral blood sample, and peripheral blood mononuclear cells were used for TCR beta sequencing. The Qiagen DNeasy Blood Extraction Kit was used to extract genomic DNA from the blood cell samples. This sample was taken from a study of cytomegalovirus exposure and HLA in healthy donors (dated by TCRdb to the late 2010s). Study-wide context: In an earlier analysis of about 560 of the donors, 250 to 350 Gb of sequence data and 90 million to 120 million unique TCR beta sequences from about 179 million T cells were reported. Roughly 300 gigabases of sequencing data and approximately 91 million unique TCR sequences made up an early release that covered roughly 670 HLA-typed donors. Of the roughly 400 genotyped donors, less than 90% were placed in the genetic ancestry cluster associated with self-reported Caucasian donors. The study was designed to test whether signatures of past pathogen exposure could be identified by cataloging public T cell receptors. The study profiled the T cell repertoires of about 720 subjects by immunosequencing and related them to cytomegalovirus serostatus. Besides the first cohort of around 700 subjects, a separate validation cohort made up of 90 to 150 different subjects was used. To predict cytomegalovirus infection status, the study combined high-throughput TCR immunosequencing, statistical association of individual TCRs with disease status, and machine learning. In a later analysis, previously published TCR beta repertoires from 550 to 700 donors were re-analyzed and high-resolution HLA genotyping was added so that TCR occurrence patterns could be studied. The later analysis used no new phenotypic data to find candidate immune exposures, relying instead on TCR beta sequences and their occurrence across donors. An earlier analysis of 450 to 750 of the donors used high-throughput TCR beta sequencing to judge whether each TCR beta V gene segment behaved as functional or pseudogenic. Donor age, sex, ethnicity and CMV serostatus were compiled together with the repertoire data. A later genetic analysis took genome-wide SNP genotypes for about 65% of the 666 donors and used that subset as a discovery cohort. Every discovery cohort repertoire had been produced on one sequencing platform. HLA typing included class I and class II loci at four-digit resolution. Typing coverage varied by locus: roughly 620-640 donors for A, B, C, DRB1 and DQB1; around 560 for DQA1; nearly 610 for DPA1; about 450 for DPB1. Roughly 5 DR-DQ haplotypes were handled as single units for association and clustering, since linkage in the cohort was strong. Among 300 to 500 genotyped donors of the cohort, an average of around 250,000 unique TCR beta nucleotide sequences was sequenced per donor, of which 15% to 20% were non-productive.

What the research found in general, with its limitations: Because HLA typing was unavailable for some donors at each locus, only the typed subset was used in association tests. Some IMGT-functional V segments, including TRBV6-2 and TRBV6-3, could not be distinguished by the 87-base-pair reads and were therefore excluded. The classifier was reported to diagnose cytomegalovirus status with high specificity and sensitivity in both the original and validation cohorts. In an earlier analysis of about 540 of the donors, most TCR beta V segments were observed in productive rearrangements about 87% or about 30% of the time, broadly matching IMGT annotations. When HLA alleles, especially DR and DQ, strongly co-occurred, TCR associations were difficult to assign to individual alleles. According to the authors, the approach could potentially be generalized to other disease states and immunological phenotypes. According to a later genetic analysis, donors in an Asian-associated ancestry cluster had fewer N-insertions in productive TCRs than the approximately 690-donor mean. In the study, about 150 TCR beta chains were listed as associated with cytomegalovirus. Roughly uniform sequencing depth across donors was assumed in presence/absence analyses, although this assumption may not hold. In a later analysis, most CMV-associated TCR beta chains were found to appear HLA-restricted, with HLA associations seemingly driven largely by CMV exposure. In a later analysis, some 18,000 TCR beta sequences were associated with specific HLA alleles at a false discovery rate of 0.05. Most TCR sequences were seen in very few donors, while some public TCRs were found in many individuals. Several of the top co-occurrence clusters appeared to be linked to parvovirus B19, influenza, CMV and Epstein-Barr virus, according to a later analysis. Linkage disequilibrium might explain the correlated functional status among segregating V segments, but an unknown experimental factor could not be excluded. A further reported finding was that TCR beta sequences accurately predicted the HLA-A and HLA-B alleles for most subjects in the first cohort. In a later analysis, the rate of TCR association differed among HLA loci, with DRB1 alleles having the most associated TCRs and HLA-C alleles having the fewest. An association between a missense DCLRE1C variant and V-gene and J-gene trimming of TCR beta chains was found in a later genetic analysis and replicated in an independent cohort. Three of the identified cytomegalovirus-associated TCR beta chains were confirmed in vitro to be specific for cytomegalovirus antigens. A cluster of highly shared sequence variants was judged likely to be a technical artifact of the sequencing pipeline. The earlier analysis of some 540 of the donors excluded roughly 16 rarely observed V segments, including chromosome 9 orphons, because counts were too low. In a later analysis, HLA-associated TCR beta chains showed more clonal expansion and lower generation probabilities than non-associated chains that were equally common. For the cohort, immune exposure information was limited to CMV serostatus. Only TCR beta chains were sequenced in this cohort, and the absence of alpha or paired-chain data limited detectable features.

The library was generated by the immunoSEQ multiplex PCR assay. A mixture of 60 forward primers for TCR Vbeta segments and 13 reverse primers for TCR Jbeta segments was used in the multiplex PCR. The CDR3 region of rearranged TCR beta genes was amplified from genomic DNA by a multiplex PCR assay. The Illumina HiSeq System was used to sequence the amplified TCR beta libraries as 87-base-pair reads. As for the original processing: A later analysis tallied 75 million to 95 million unique TCR beta chains across the 660 or so repertoires, and about 10 million of those chains were shared by two or more donors. Raw reads were error-corrected and collapsed into unique sequences by a nearest-neighbor algorithm in which closely related sequences were merged to remove PCR and sequencing errors. CDR3 sequences were aligned to IMGT reference sequences to assign V, D and J gene segments. For a sequence to be retained, a match of at least six nucleotides to both a V gene segment and a J gene segment was required. Rearrangements were called productive when the CDR3 lacked stop codons and stayed in frame with V and J; all others were non-productive. CDR3 was defined according to IMGT convention as the region running from the second conserved V-encoded cysteine to the conserved J-encoded phenylalanine. The earlier analysis of about 620 of the donors excluded sequences that lacked an unambiguous match to a single V gene segment. In an earlier analysis of a few hundred of the donors, V segments were called functional above 56.7% productive rearrangements and were called segregating when the between-donor standard deviation exceeded 5%. A statistical classification framework was developed to diagnose cytomegalovirus status using the catalog of TCR beta chain sequences. In a later analysis, TCR nucleotide sequences were compared against IMGT/GENE-DB human TR gene sequences so that V and J genes could be assigned. A later analysis assigned CDR3 sequences and most-parsimonious VDJ recombination scenarios with the TCRdist pipeline. In a later analysis, every TCR beta chain was defined by the combination of its CDR3 amino acid sequence and its V-gene family, and reads without a unique V-gene family were dropped. As a way to deal with suspected cross-contamination and a sequencing artifact, a later analysis dropped hundreds of nucleotide sequences that were highly shared and had low generation probability. For each public chain, a later analysis derived a clonal expansion index from normalized ranks of inferred template counts within each repertoire. In a later analysis, generation probabilities were computed with a VDJ recombination model fitted to out-of-frame rearrangements, and the resulting probabilities were checked against IGoR. Hypergeometric tests were used in a later analysis to score TCR-TCR, TCR-HLA and TCR-CMV co-occurrence, with a repertoire-size bias correction applied to the TCR pairs. In a later analysis, false discovery rates were estimated by permuting HLA or CMV assignments 20 times. A later analysis grouped co-occurring TCRs with DBSCAN, adding TCRdist sequence similarity when clustering within HLA-allele-positive subsets. Co-occurrence clustering excluded repertoires with fewer than 30,000 or more than 120,000 public chains, plus five with anomalous nucleotide sharing. TCRdb carries this immuneACCESS record with in-frame sequences only. Its versions omit some clonotypes, under half of them owing to an unresolved V gene in the studies checked, with the rest unexplained. D and trimming were read from the DNA, whereas the V and J calls and clone size are those reported in that table. In this sample the table shows 210,000 or so clones, more than 75% of which occur a single time. The biggest ten clones account for 1% to 1.5% of the sample.

The germline V gene encodes CDR1 SNHLY and CDR2 FYNNEI. The CDR3, from cysteine to phenylalanine, totals 16 residues. The only DNA kept is the CDR3, 48 bases in frame from the first base. Germline trimming: 3 bases from V, 3 bases from J; junction bases outside gene matches: 8. This TCR was sampled from a human donor in good health. The rearranged segments are TRBV2 and TRBJ2-3, with 8 bases aligning to TRBD2. The sequenced sample was PBMCs. Read as DNA, the sequence is TGTGCCAGCAGTGACCCCGGGGTAGCGGGAACAGATACGCAGTATTTT. Its amino acids are CASSDPGVAGTDTQYF.